Below, 21 T cell receptor beta chains from the same sample are listed, as sequenced in a study of shared clonotypes between healthy human individuals. Terminally differentiated effector memory CD45RA+ cells were excluded by CCR7 positive selection of CD45RO-negative cells. Some clones are missing from TCRdb's copy, which holds only in-frame ones; the method was immunoSEQ multiplex PCR. The repertoire includes roughly 2,000,000 clones, over 85% of them detected once, and approximately 1.6% sits in the top ten. Sequenced material: naive CD8+ T cells from PBMCs. Source of these receptors: a man aged 18 to 30 in good health. Some clones in this sample may be carry-over from other donors' samples.

With respect to this clone: Other DNA sequences from this sample encode an identical CDR3 as well. The chain recombines TRBV5-1 with TRBJ2-3; tentative D call: TRBD2 (6 bases). Germline V gene sequence: CDR1 SGHRS, CDR2 YFSETQ. V dropped 4 bases and J dropped 4 bases, with 13 bases sitting between them. The CDR3 loop spans 14 amino acids. In DNA, the CDR3 is TGCGCCAGCAGCCTCGAGCGGAGGGCAGATACGCAGTATTTT. It specifies CASSLERRADTQYF.

This chain joins TRBV29-1 and TRBJ2-5, with TRBD1 identical over 7 bases. CDR1 is SQVTM and CDR2 is ANQGSEA in the germline V gene. Losses at the gene ends were 3 bases for V and 5 bases for J; bases not matched to a gene: 15. This CDR3 contains 16 residues. CDR3 residues: CSVEAPLGQLLETQYF. The CDR3, as DNA: TGCAGCGTTGAGGCCCCGCTGGGACAGCTGTTGGAGACCCAGTACTTC. Variable domain in full (rest from reference TRBV29-1 and TRBJ2-5): SAVISQKPSRDICQRGTSLTIQCQVDSQVTMMFWYRQQPGQSLTLIATANQGSEATYESGFVIDKFPISRPNLTFSTLTVSNMSPEDSSIYLCSVEAPLGQLLETQYFGPGTRLLVL.

The V call is TRBV7-9, the J call TRBJ2-3; TRBD2 matches at 13 bases. The CDR3 covers 17 residues. From germline, CDR1 is SEHNR and CDR2 FQNEAQ (reference sequence). The V gene end was trimmed by 5 bases and the J gene end by 2 bases; junction bases not matched to a gene: 7. The CDR3 coding sequence is TGTGCCAGCAGCACCCGGACTAGCGGGAGTCCCACAGATACGCAGTATTTT. Amino acid sequence: CASSTRTSGSPTDTQYF.

The chain combines TRBV11-2 with TRBJ1-6; 7 bases line up with TRBD1. CDR3 length: 16 amino acids. CDR1 and CDR2 from the germline V gene are SGHAT and FQNNGV. V shed 2 bases, J shed 4 bases, and the junction held 5 bases outside the gene matches. CDR3 sequence (DNA): TGTGCCAGCAGCTTACGCTCGACAGGGTATAATTCACCCCTCCACTTT. This encodes CASSLRSTGYNSPLHF.

The J gene is TRBJ2-7, the V gene TRBV28, with a weak D call TRBD2 (6 bases). The V end was cut by 3 bases, the J end by 5 bases, with 17 bases between. The germline gives CDR1 MDHEN, CDR2 SYDVKM. The CDR3 contains 15 residues. CDR3 sequence: CASSLPARGWNEQYF. The CDR3 DNA reads as TGTGCCAGCAGTTTGCCCGCTCGGGGGTGGAACGAGCAGTACTTC.

For the CDR3, the DNA is TGTGCCAGCAGCCGAGCTGGTCAGTACAATGAGCAGTTCTTC. This translates into CASSRAGQYNEQFF. The chain has TRBV28 and TRBJ2-1; D gene uncertain. Looked up from germline, CDR1 is MDHEN and CDR2 is SYDVKM. The V gene lost 6 bases and the J gene lost 4 bases, with 13 bases spanning the gap. The CDR3 runs 14 residues. Full variable domain (missing parts from reference TRBV28 and TRBJ2-1): DVKVTQSSRYLVKRTGEKVFLECVQDMDHENMFWYRQDPGLGLRLIYFSYDVKMKEKGDIPEGYSVSREKKERFSLILESASTNQTSMYLCASSRAGQYNEQFFGPGTRLTVL.

The genes are TRBV27 and TRBJ1-1; TRBD1 matches at 8 bases. This CDR3 spans 17 amino acids. Per the germline V gene, CDR1 is MNHEY and CDR2 is SMNVEV (reference sequence). The V segment lost 5 bases and the J segment 2 bases; nucleotides outside the gene matches: 13. Written as DNA, the CDR3 is TGTGCCAGCAGTCCCTCCGTCGGAGACAGGGGAAACACTGAAGCTTTCTTT. Protein product: CASSPSVGDRGNTEAFF.

The sample holds one count of this clone. The V call is TRBV28, the J call TRBJ1-2; D unclear. The V and J ends lost 2 bases and 6 bases respectively, with 10 bases between them. The CDR3 sequence is 13 residues long. Germline V CDR1 and CDR2: MDHEN, SYDVKM. CDR3 amino acids: CASSLTHWDGYTF. CDR3 nucleotide sequence: TGTGCCAGCAGTTTAACCCACTGGGATGGCTACACCTTC.

In regard to this clone: The sample contains more than one DNA sequence encoding this CDR3. The V and J genes are TRBV9 and TRBJ1-1; no clear D. V lost 1 base, J lost 1 base, and 5 bases lay in between. The CDR3 sequence is 13 residues long. Germline V gene data show CDR1 as SGDLS and CDR2 as YYNGEE. The CDR3 spells CASSVSGNTEAFF. CDR3 sequence (DNA): TGTGCCAGCAGCGTATCGGGGAACACTGAAGCTTTCTTT.

With respect to this clone: Other nucleotide sequences in the sample specify the same CDR3. CDR3 sequence reads: CASSLGTEGSYEQYF. As DNA, the CDR3 is TGTGCCAGCAGCCTGGGGACCGAAGGGTCCTACGAGCAGTACTTC. The chain carries TRBV4-2 and TRBJ2-7; either TRBD1 or TRBD2 may fit D (5 bases each). The germline gives CDR1 LGHNA, CDR2 YNFKEQ. V was trimmed by 4 bases and J by 1 base, leaving 14 bases between them. The length of the CDR3 is 15 residues.

The rearrangement joins TRBV6-5 to TRBJ2-5; 8 bases are a match to TRBD1. The CDR3 runs to 15 residues. Per the germline V gene, CDR1 is MNHEY and CDR2 is SVGAGI. Trimming at V came to 0 bases and at J to 5 bases, leaving 5 bases not matched to a gene. In nucleotides, the CDR3 is TGTGCCAGCAGTTACTCGGACAGGGCTGGGGAGACCCAGTACTTC. As protein: CASSYSDRAGETQYF.

The rearrangement joins TRBV4-3 to TRBJ2-6; D is perhaps TRBD1 or TRBD2 (5 bases each). CDR1 and CDR2 (germline): LGHNA, YSLEER. The V and J ends lost 0 bases and 3 bases respectively, with 12 bases between them. This CDR3 is built from 17 residues. The CDR3 here is CASSQDSEGLGANVLTF. CDR3 sequence (DNA): TGCGCCAGCAGCCAAGATTCCGAGGGGCTTGGGGCCAACGTCCTGACTTTC.

J is TRBJ2-5 and V is TRBV27; maybe TRBD2 (5 bases). This CDR3 contains 13 residues. Germline CDR1 is MNHEY and CDR2 is SMNVEV (reference sequence). V was clipped by 2 bases and J by 11 bases, with 15 bases between them. The CDR3 region is CASSLMVGSGQYF. The CDR3 bases are TGTGCCAGCAGTTTAATGGTCGGCTCGGGGCAGTACTTC.

The chain uses TRBV29-1 and TRBJ2-7; D gene unclear. The V gene's germline CDR1 is SQVTM and CDR2 ANQGSEA. The V end was cut by 0 bases, the J end by 3 bases, with 9 bases between. This CDR3 contains 13 residues. CDR3 DNA: TGCAGCGTTGAAGAATTTGGGAACTACGAGCAGTACTTC. Translated: CSVEEFGNYEQYF.

This clone was counted a single time. The gene calls are TRBV7-3 and TRBJ2-1; no definite D call. Germline V gene data show CDR1 as SGHTA and CDR2 as FQGTGA. CDR3 length: 13 residues. V dropped 5 bases and J dropped 6 bases, with 11 bases sitting between them. CDR3 in amino acids: CASSLNVANEQFF. The CDR3 nucleotides read TGTGCCAGCAGCCTCAACGTGGCCAATGAGCAGTTCTTC.

The chain recombines TRBV28 with TRBJ2-2; unclear D gene. In germline, CDR1 is MDHEN, CDR2 SYDVKM. This CDR3 has 16 amino acids. The V end was cut by 6 bases, the J end by 0 bases, with 14 bases between. In nucleotides, the CDR3 is TGTGCCAGCAGGTTCAAGACCGAGACGAACACCGGGGAGCTGTTTTTT. Translated, it gives CASRFKTETNTGELFF.

The genes are TRBV27 and TRBJ2-7; TRBD2 matches 13 bases. CDR3 length: 15 residues. Looked up from germline, CDR1 is MNHEY and CDR2 is SMNVEV (reference sequence). J lost 6 bases, V lost 2 bases, and 4 bases had no gene match. The DNA of the CDR3 is TGTGCCAGCAGTTTAAGACTAGCGGGAGGATCCGAGCAGTACTTC. It codes for CASSLRLAGGSEQYF.

The chain uses TRBV7-3 and TRBJ2-2, with TRBD1 matching 7 bases. The CDR3 consists of 17 residues. Germline trimming cut 5 bases from V and 0 bases from J; bases unmatched to any gene: 9. Germline lookup yields CDR1 SGHTA and CDR2 FQGTGA. CDR3 in amino acids: CASSPVRQGANTGELFF. In DNA form, the CDR3 reads TGTGCCAGCAGCCCAGTGCGACAGGGCGCGAACACCGGGGAGCTGTTTTTT. Looking up the rest from reference TRBV7-3 and TRBJ2-2 gives the full variable domain: GAGVSQTPSNKVTEKGKYVELRCDPISGHTALYWYRQSLGQGPEFLIYFQGTGAADDSGLPNDRFFAVRPEGSVSTLKIQRTERGDSAVYLCASSPVRQGANTGELFFGEGSRLTVL.

The V gene is TRBV9, the J gene TRBJ1-1; perhaps TRBD1 as D (5 bases). Trimming stripped 4 bases from V and 11 bases from J, with 21 bases between. The CDR3 runs to 14 residues. From germline, CDR1 is SGDLS and CDR2 YYNGEE. The CDR3 is CASSPRGQGQEAFF. CDR3 DNA sequence: TGTGCCAGCAGCCCCCGGGGCCAAGGGCAGGAGGCTTTCTTT.

The chain joins TRBV4-3 to TRBJ1-5; D is perhaps TRBD1 (6 bases). Trimming removed 1 base at V and 0 bases at J, with 13 bases between. CDR1 and CDR2 from the germline V gene are LGHNA and YSLEER. This CDR3 region has 17 residues. CDR3 DNA: TGCGCCAGCAGCCAAGGTTGGGGGACATATAGCAATCAGCCCCAGCATTTT. Translated, it gives CASSQGWGTYSNQPQHF.

This clone has only one observation. The V and J genes are TRBV11-2 and TRBJ2-7; D not certain. Deletions cut 2 bases from V and 3 bases from J, with 8 bases between. The CDR3 is made up of 13 amino acids. Germline assignment: CDR1 SGHAT and CDR2 FQNNGV. CDR3 coding DNA: TGTGCCAGCAGCTTATCCTCCTACTACGAGCAGTACTTC. Its protein product is CASSLSSYYEQYF.